The source of this T cell receptor (beta chain) is a study of Graves' ophthalmopathy and Graves' hyperthyroidism (dated by TCRdb to the late 2010s). A note on the overall study: Hyperthyroidism was considered stable if no progression to ophthalmopathy occurred within 18 months of follow-up. In a handful of hyperthyroidism patients, the T-cell repertoire of thyroid tissue was compared with the T-cell repertoire of blood. Following sampling, methimazole starting at 30 mg daily was administered to hyperthyroidism patients, and high-dose intravenous methylprednisolone was administered to ophthalmopathy patients. An independent validation cohort was composed of 18 hyperthyroidism patients and 17 patients who later progressed from hyperthyroidism to ophthalmopathy. A discovery set of about a hundred patients (under 45 ophthalmopathy, 57 stable hyperthyroidism) was enrolled to explore V-J signatures distinguishing ophthalmopathy from hyperthyroidism. TCR beta repertoire signatures were used to distinguish Graves' ophthalmopathy from Graves' hyperthyroidism and to predict progression to ophthalmopathy. In total, under 150 blood samples were TCR-sequenced: 40 to 45 ophthalmopathy, around 75 hyperthyroidism and approximately 17 hyperthyroidism-to-ophthalmopathy patients. The study at large found these results: No statistical method was used to set the sample size in advance, and the investigators knew which group each participant was assigned to. Most of the expanded thyroid clonotypes with a frequency above 0.001 were also detected in blood, and it was suggested that the thyroid immune response may be reflected by blood repertoires. The 13-signature model separated ophthalmopathy from stable hyperthyroidism with 87.88% sensitivity and 81.08% specificity in cross-validation, and 80%/75% in the test set. In validation, the model predicted ophthalmopathy progression with 70.59% sensitivity and around 72% specificity; roughly 12 predicted patients were CT-confirmed with GO in a median of approximately 6.5 months.

To note about this clonotype: Which antigen it targets is not known. Per-base qualities were not stored, and no clone one base away is much larger.

For repertoire sequencing, TCR beta CDR3 regions were amplified from RNA transcripts. The first round of RT-PCR was done with HTBI primers and the Qiagen OneStep RT-PCR kit, and was followed by a second round of multiplex PCR, then size selection and purification. Sequencing of the libraries was carried out on an Illumina HiSeq2000 in paired-end mode with 100 bp reads. From the authors' description of their analysis: SOAPnuke was used to process the reads, removing any read that contained adapters or uncalled bases, had a mean Phred below 15, or lacked an exact match to the constant primer or identifier. COPE v1.2.5 was used to merge the high-quality paired reads. Unique nucleotide sequences were defined as clonotypes and aligned to IMGT TRB V, D and J references using MiTCR v1.1. Analysis was restricted to V-J combinations with a frequency above 0.0001, which covered roughly 99% of repertoires. For each V-J combination, a TCR clonal expansion and chaos score was defined as F50 clonal expansion divided by the chaos observed in the TCRdist matrix. Features were reduced by Welch's t-statistics and random forest to over 10 V-J combinations, which fed a naive Bayes classifier. The Morisita-Horn index was used to measure how similar the thyroid and blood repertoires were. The raw public reads went through TCRdb reprocessing: fastp at Q25, MiXCR clone calling, in-frame beta chains kept. Rows matching on CDR3 protein sequence are summarized as one entry with the most common DNA and genes. These V and J calls are TCRdb output, not the study's own analysis. In all, the sample holds over a million distinct CDR3 sequences, and roughly 35% of those were seen once. Around 10% of the sample goes to the ten largest clones.

The hyperthyroidism patients were 18 to 65 years old and newly diagnosed, with a disease duration of less than 2 months. Anyone with other autoimmune diseases, uncontrolled infections, pregnancy or lactation was excluded from the study. Diagnosis was based on clinical symptoms, serum thyroxine, TRAb, thyroid ultrasound and orbital computed tomography. Total RNA was extracted with Trizol reagent and quality-checked on an Agilent 2100 Bioanalyzer. The CDR1 and CDR2 encoded by the germline V gene (reference sequence) are DFQATT and SNEGSKA. At the junction V is shortened by 1 base and J by 3 bases; bases outside the gene matches: 3. The CDR3 holds 14 amino acids from the cysteine to the phenylalanine. CDR3 DNA is the only sequence kept; it has 42 bases, read in frame from the first base.

The chain is assembled from TRBV20-1 and TRBJ1-1, with 9 middle bases fitting TRBD1. The specimen sequenced was peripheral blood or thyroid tissue (not recorded which). The source of this sequence is an adult man with Graves' hyperthyroidism. The bases read TGCAGTGCTAGAGGCGGGGACAGGGACACTGAAGCTTTCTTT. Its coded protein is CSARGGDRDTEAFF.